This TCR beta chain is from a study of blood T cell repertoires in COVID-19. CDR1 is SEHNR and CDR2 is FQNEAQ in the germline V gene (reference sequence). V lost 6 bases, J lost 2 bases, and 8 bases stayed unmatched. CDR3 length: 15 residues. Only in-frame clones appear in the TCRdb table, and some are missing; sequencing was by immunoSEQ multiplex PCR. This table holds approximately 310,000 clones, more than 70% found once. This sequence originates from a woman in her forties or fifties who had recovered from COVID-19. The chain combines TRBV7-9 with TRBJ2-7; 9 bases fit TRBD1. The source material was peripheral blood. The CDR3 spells CASSLPGQGTYEQYF. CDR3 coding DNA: TGTGCCAGCAGTCTTCCGGGACAGGGCACCTACGAGCAGTACTTC.